This T cell receptor beta chain was retrieved from a study of beta chain features in type 1 diabetes. Study-level results: Across all four CD4+ subsets, people with type 1 diabetes showed modestly shorter TCRB CDR3s.

The authors reverse transcribed all of the isolated RNA, so sequencing captured expressed TCRB transcripts. Sequencing used immunoSEQ multiplex PCR; TCRdb keeps in-frame clones, though not all of them. The sample records 150,000 to 200,000 clones, about 8.1% being singletons. As to this clone: Its antigen is currently unknown.

Per germline, CDR1 LGHNA and CDR2 YSLEER. The germline V and J ends were trimmed by 0 bases and 11 bases, with 13 bases remaining between them. The CDR3 length is 13 residues. The source is a woman between 18 and 30 years old with type 1 diabetes. The sequenced material came from central memory CD4+ T cells from blood. The chain combines TRBV4-3 with TRBJ1-1; the D is unclear. CDR3 DNA: TGCGCCAGCAGCCAAGAAACGAAGCACGCCGCTTTCTTT. Its translation is CASSQETKHAAFF.